Listed here are 29 T cell receptor beta chains from one sample, sequenced in a study of early T cells in non-severe SARS-CoV-2 infection. TCRdb re-derived calls from the 5' RACE reads in MiXCR, one entry per CDR3 protein. The sample holds tens of thousands of distinct CDR3 sequences, around 10% seen once. The sample in question was whole blood, obtained at baseline. The receptor set was obtained from an adult who was a healthcare worker with PCR-confirmed SARS-CoV-2 infection or an uninfected control (not recorded which).

A few counts support this clonotype. The J gene is TRBJ1-2, the V gene TRBV3-1; possibly TRBD1 for D (6 bases). This CDR3 is built from 15 residues. Per germline, CDR1 LGHDT and CDR2 YNNKEL (reference sequence). The V and J ends lost 1 base and 8 bases respectively, with 17 bases between them. In DNA, the CDR3 is TGTGCCAGCAGCCAAGCGGGCAGGGGCGCCAGCGGCTACACCTTC. The encoded protein is CASSQAGRGASGYTF.

This clonotype occurred many times. The rearrangement joins TRBV2 to TRBJ2-1; TRBD1 matches 8 bases. The V and J ends lost 9 bases and 7 bases, in that order; junction bases with no gene match: 8. The germline gives CDR1 SNHLY, CDR2 FYNNEI. The length of the CDR3 is 13 residues. As DNA, the CDR3 is TGTGCCAGGGACAGGGACAGTTCAAATGAGCAGTTCTTC. Its protein is CARDRDSSNEQFF.

This clonotype was counted between two and nine times. The V and J genes are TRBV7-3 and TRBJ1-1; D remains unclear. Trimming removed 5 bases at V and 0 bases at J, with 10 bases between. Germline V gene lookup returns CDR1 SGHTA and CDR2 FQGTGA. This CDR3 is built from 14 residues. In nucleotides, the CDR3 is TGTGCCAGCAGCCTCGACGGCATGAACACTGAAGCTTTCTTT. Translation gives CASSLDGMNTEAFF.

A note on this clonotype: The germline gene is not matched at one end of the junction; a read error may be the cause. The gene calls are TRBV7-6 and TRBJ2-3; 10 bases align to TRBD2. This CDR3 has 20 amino acids. In germline, CDR1 is SGHVS, CDR2 FNYEAQ. CDR3 bases: TGTGCCAGCAGCTTAGCGCTTTGGAGCGGGGGGGATATCGACACAGATACGCAGTGTTTT. This sequence encodes CASSLALWSGGDIDTDTQCF.

The chain has TRBV6-4 and TRBJ2-3; D is possibly TRBD2 (7 bases). Germline CDR1 is MRHNA and CDR2 is SNTAGT. The CDR3 is 17 residues long. V gave up 3 bases and J gave up 2 bases, with 18 bases separating them. DNA for the CDR3: TGTGCCAGCAGTGAGGAATGGGGCGGGGGCCCCACAGATACGCAGTATTTT. Its translation is CASSEEWGGGPTDTQYF.

This clonotype occurred once. This chain links TRBV2 with TRBJ2-4; D is undetermined. Between the trimmed V and J ends, which lost 6 bases and 0 bases, there was a span of 15 bases. The germline V gene encodes CDR1 SNHLY and CDR2 FYNNEI. The CDR3 contains 16 residues. CDR3 amino acids: CASSPSWALAKNIQYF. In nucleotides, the CDR3 is TGTGCCAGCAGCCCCTCTTGGGCTCTAGCCAAAAACATTCAGTACTTC. Variable domain in full (rest from reference TRBV2 and TRBJ2-4): EPEVTQTPSHQVTQMGQEVILRCVPISNHLYFYWYRQILGQKVEFLVSFYNNEISEKSEIFDDQFSVERPDGSNFTLKIRSTKLEDSAMYFCASSPSWALAKNIQYFGAGTRLSVL.

The chain has TRBV27 and TRBJ2-1, with D possibly matching TRBD2 (5 bases). Trimming took off 6 bases at V and 2 bases at J, with 11 bases between the two ends. The CDR3 has 14 residues. The germline gives CDR1 MNHEY, CDR2 SMNVEV (reference sequence). CDR3 nucleotide sequence: TGTGCCAGCAGGGAACGGGGAACCTACAATGAGCAGTTCTTC. Translation: CASRERGTYNEQFF.

J is TRBJ2-3 and V is TRBV7-9; D gene unclear. The CDR3 has 15 amino acids. CDR1 SEHNR and CDR2 FQNEAQ come from the germline V gene (reference sequence). V was cut by 5 bases and J by 3 bases, with 15 bases left in between. The CDR3 loop reads CASSPPGSSTDTQYF. In DNA form, the CDR3 reads TGTGCCAGCAGCCCGCCGGGCTCCTCGACAGATACGCAGTATTTT.

The V gene is TRBV10-3, the J gene TRBJ2-3; TRBD2 matches at 13 bases. Looked up from germline, CDR1 is ENHRY and CDR2 is SYGVKD. V shed 6 bases, J shed 5 bases, and the junction held 5 bases outside the gene matches. The CDR3 has 15 residues. CDR3 loop: CAIRRTSGGLDTQYF. The CDR3 DNA reads TGTGCCATCAGGAGGACTAGCGGGGGTTTAGATACGCAGTATTTT.

This clonotype was counted many times. The chain uses TRBV10-3 and TRBJ1-1, with 11 bases identical to TRBD1. The CDR3 extends over 14 amino acids. CDR1 is ENHRY and CDR2 is SYGVKD in the germline V gene. The V segment lost 4 bases and the J segment 4 bases; nucleotides outside the gene matches: 2. Here the CDR3 DNA reads TGTGCCATCAGTGTAGGGACAGGGGGCACTGAAGCTTTCTTT. Translation: CAISVGTGGTEAFF.

This clonotype showed up many times. J is TRBJ1-3 and V is TRBV6-6; 8 bases align to TRBD1. CDR3 size: 14 residues. With V trimmed by 4 bases and J by 2 bases, 1 base remained unmatched. Germline CDR1 reads MNHNY; CDR2 reads SVGAGI (reference sequence). The CDR3 coding sequence is TGTGCCAGCAGTTCGGACAGGGCTGGAAACACCATATATTTT. It encodes CASSSDRAGNTIYF.

The rearrangement uses TRBV23-1 and TRBJ2-7, with D perhaps TRBD2 (5 bases). TRBV23-1 is annotated as an ORF whose role is uncertain. The V gene lost 3 bases and the J gene lost 3 bases, with 9 bases spanning the gap. The CDR3 loop spans 13 amino acids. The CDR3 nucleotides read TGCGCCAGCAGTCAGAGGAGGTACTACGAGCAGTACTTC. This sequence encodes CASSQRRYYEQYF.

The V gene is TRBV3-1, the J gene TRBJ2-4; D is uncertain. Trimming stripped 1 base from V and 6 bases from J, with 4 bases between. This CDR3 has 12 residues. The germline CDR1 and CDR2 sequences are LGHDT and YNNKEL (reference sequence). CDR3 in DNA: TGTGCCAGCAGCCAAGGACCAAACATTCAGTACTTC. Translating it yields CASSQGPNIQYF.

This clonotype was counted ten times or more. The chain combines TRBV29-1 with TRBJ2-4, with 9 bases that match TRBD1. J was trimmed by 6 bases and V by 4 bases; bases with no gene match: 7. The CDR3 has 14 residues. In germline, CDR1 is SQVTM, CDR2 ANQGSEA. CDR3 sequence reads: CSVGGTGLGNIQYF. The CDR3 DNA is TGCAGCGTTGGCGGGACAGGGCTCGGAAACATTCAGTACTTC.

This clonotype was observed at least ten times. The V call is TRBV9, the J call TRBJ1-1; TRBD1 aligns across 9 bases. J was trimmed by 4 bases and V by 3 bases; bases with no gene match: 10. The CDR3 spans 16 residues. From germline, CDR1 is SGDLS and CDR2 YYNGEE. CDR3: CASSGVRQGGITEAFF. In DNA form, the CDR3 reads TGTGCCAGCAGCGGCGTACGACAGGGGGGCATCACTGAAGCTTTCTTT.

The genes are TRBV7-2 and TRBJ2-1; D uncertain. The CDR3 is made up of 13 amino acids. CDR1 and CDR2 (germline): SGHTA, FQGNSA. V was pared by 5 bases and J by 9 bases, with 14 bases between. CDR3 sequence: CASSPLRTGEQFF. The CDR3, as DNA: TGTGCCAGCAGCCCCCTACGGACCGGTGAGCAGTTCTTC.

This chain links TRBV6-2 or TRBV6-3 with TRBJ1-1; 8 nucleotides line up with TRBD1. In germline, CDR1 is MNHEY, CDR2 SVGEGT. The CDR3 consists of 13 residues. V gave up 8 bases and J gave up 0 bases; unmatched junction bases: 2. The CDR3 region is CASGDRMNTEAFF. CDR3 nucleotide sequence: TGTGCCAGCGGGGACAGGATGAACACTGAAGCTTTCTTT.

This clonotype was detected a few times. V is TRBV20-1 and J is TRBJ2-1; the match to TRBD2 covers 7 bases. The germline V gene has CDR1 DFQATT and CDR2 SNEGSKA (reference sequence). The CDR3 covers 13 residues. V lost 3 bases to trimming and J lost 7 bases; unmatched junction nucleotides: 6. The CDR3 reads CSASRTRGNEQFF. CDR3 bases: TGCAGTGCTAGCAGGACTAGGGGTAATGAGCAGTTCTTC.

The rearrangement links TRBV20-1 to TRBJ2-7; a possible D gene is TRBD2 (5 bases). Trimming removed 4 bases from V and 4 bases from J, with 11 bases in between. The CDR3 loop spans 12 amino acids. Germline-derived CDR1 and CDR2 are DFQATT and SNEGSKA (reference sequence). The CDR3 DNA is TGCAGTGCTAATGGTAGAGGGTACGAGCAGTACTTC. Amino acids: CSANGRGYEQYF.

This clonotype was counted at least ten times. The chain couples TRBV5-4 to TRBJ2-3; no reliable D call. Germline V gene sequence: CDR1 SGHNT, CDR2 YYREEE (reference sequence). The CDR3 totals 13 residues. V lost 0 bases, J lost 5 bases, and 7 bases lay in between. The CDR3 sequence: CASSLATRDTQYF. CDR3 DNA sequence: TGTGCCAGCAGCTTGGCCACCCGAGATACGCAGTATTTT.

This clonotype was counted only a few times. V and J are TRBV12-3 or TRBV12-4 and TRBJ1-1, with D unresolved. V dropped 6 bases and J dropped 9 bases, with 8 bases sitting between them. CDR3 length equals 10 residues. CDR3 protein: CASSGLKAFF. For the CDR3, the DNA is TGTGCCAGCAGCGGGTTGAAAGCTTTCTTT.

This chain links TRBV12-3 or TRBV12-4 with TRBJ1-1; D unresolved. The V and J ends lost 10 bases and 4 bases respectively, with 13 bases between them. CDR3 length: 12 residues. This chain's CDR3 is CATRRASTEAFF. CDR3 nucleotide sequence: TGTGCCACCCGCCGGGCCTCCACTGAAGCTTTCTTT.

V usage is TRBV7-9 and J usage is TRBJ1-1, with D possibly TRBD1 on 5 matching bases. The CDR3 runs 15 residues. V was pared by 1 base and J by 4 bases, with 13 bases between. Germline assignment: CDR1 SEHNR and CDR2 FQNEAQ (reference sequence). Written as DNA, the CDR3 is TGTGCCAGCAGCTTAGTTGGGGGAGGTAGCACTGAAGCTTTCTTT. This translates into CASSLVGGGSTEAFF.

This clonotype was detected only a few times. The chain employs TRBV12-3 or TRBV12-4 and TRBJ1-1, with TRBD1 matching 10 bases. Trimming cost V 5 bases and J 1 base; bases outside gene matches: 1. This CDR3 spans 14 amino acids. CDR3 sequence reads: CASSDRGQNTEAFF. CDR3 coding DNA: TGTGCCAGCAGTGACAGGGGGCAGAACACTGAAGCTTTCTTT.

Many counts were recorded for this clonotype. The genes are TRBV29-1 and TRBJ1-4; possibly TRBD1 for D (5 bases). The CDR3 has 14 amino acids. Trimming removed 5 bases at V and 7 bases at J, with 17 bases between. Germline CDR1 is SQVTM and CDR2 is ANQGSEA. CDR3 in DNA: TGCAGCGTTTCCGGGACGCTGGCAGGTGAAAAACTGTTTTTT. Residues: CSVSGTLAGEKLFF. The entire variable domain, with the rest obtained from reference TRBV29-1 and TRBJ1-4, is as follows: SAVISQKPSRDICQRGTSLTIQCQVDSQVTMMFWYRQQPGQSLTLIATANQGSEATYESGFVIDKFPISRPNLTFSTLTVSNMSPEDSSIYLCSVSGTLAGEKLFFGSGTQLSVL.

This sequence joins TRBV27 and TRBJ1-2; D gene unclear. Between the trimmed V and J ends, which lost 5 bases and 8 bases, there was a span of 15 bases. This CDR3 spans 13 amino acids. Germline V CDR1 and CDR2: MNHEY, SMNVEV (reference sequence). The CDR3 bases are TGTGCCAGCAGTGGCCGCCGTCTGGAAGGCTACACCTTC. As protein: CASSGRRLEGYTF.

The chain recombines TRBV7-9 with TRBJ1-1, with 7 bases lining up with TRBD1. The germline V gene has CDR1 SEHNR and CDR2 FQNEAQ (reference sequence). V shed 6 bases, J shed 3 bases, and the junction held 16 bases outside the gene matches. This CDR3 has 17 residues. The CDR3 sequence: CASRKTGSHEGDTEAFF. The CDR3 DNA sequence: TGTGCCAGCAGAAAGACAGGGTCACACGAGGGGGACACTGAAGCTTTCTTT.

The chain links TRBV10-2 to TRBJ2-7; the D gene is possibly TRBD1 (6 bases). The CDR3 consists of 15 residues. Trimming stripped 2 bases from V and 0 bases from J, with 11 bases between. Germline lookup yields CDR1 WSHSY and CDR2 SAAADI. CDR3 in amino acids: CASSEDRPSSYEQYF. CDR3 nucleotides: TGCGCCAGCAGTGAGGACAGGCCTAGCTCCTACGAGCAGTACTTC.

J is TRBJ1-2 and V is TRBV12-3 or TRBV12-4; tentatively, D is TRBD1 (6 bases). The CDR3 is made up of 14 amino acids. Between the trimmed V and J ends, which lost 0 bases and 8 bases, there was a span of 13 bases. CDR3 amino acids: CASSLARGTRGYTF. CDR3 DNA: TGTGCCAGCAGTTTAGCGAGGGGGACGAGGGGCTACACCTTC.